The rows below give T cell receptor beta chains drawn from one sample of a study of tumor-infiltrating lymphocytes in primary liver carcinoma. TCRdb processed the multiplex PCR reads anew with MiXCR; each CDR3 protein has one entry. The repertoire holds fewer than 250,000 distinct CDR3 sequences, with approximately 65% as singletons. The sample taken for sequencing was peripheral blood. The receptors originated from a woman between 55 and 75 years old with primary liver carcinoma and hepatitis B virus infection. Both conserved end residues are part of each CDR3. D genes are given only for firm matches. Clone size is shown for a subset of rows, as once, few, many or a class of expanded clone.

NA	NA	TRBJ1-3	TRBV5-6	CAGSLLGNTIYF	TGTGCCGGCAGCTTGCTTGGAAACACCATATATTTT
few	TRBD2	TRBJ2-3	TRBV10-3	CAISESGLADTETQYF	TGTGCCATCAGTGAGTCGGGACTAGCGGACACAGAAACGCAGTATTTT
many	TRBD2	TRBJ2-1	TRBV4-1	CASSPTTGTSGGSWAQFF	TGCGCCAGCAGCCCTACGACCGGGACTAGCGGTGGAAGCTGGGCGCAGTTCTTC
NA	NA	TRBJ2-2	TRBV10-2	CASSDRITGKLFF	TGCGCCAGCAGTGACCGTATCACCGGGAAGCTGTTTTTT
many	NA	TRBJ2-5	TRBV29-1	CSVGGSSDLGDQETQYF	TGCAGCGTTGGAGGGTCTAGCGACCTGGGGGACCAAGAGACCCAGTACTTC
NA	TRBD1	TRBJ1-5	TRBV11-1	CAGSPGQGEGVWHF	TGTGCCGGCAGCCCGGGACAGGGTGAAGGGGTGTGGCATTTT
many	NA	TRBJ1-1	TRBV5-1	CASSLTGSTEAFF	TGCGCCAGCAGCTTGACAGGGTCCACTGAAGCTTTCTTT
NA	NA	TRBJ2-1	TRBV6-1	CASSEGRYGSYNEQFF	TGTGCCAGCAGTGAAGGACGGTACGGCTCCTACAATGAGCAGTTCTTC
many	NA	TRBJ1-2	TRBV6-5	CASCRDLNYGYTF	TGTGCCAGCTGCAGAGACCTTAACTATGGCTACACCTTC
many	NA	TRBJ2-1	TRBV4-2	CASSQEWGLASDEQFF	TGTGCCAGCAGCCAAGAATGGGGCCTAGCGAGTGATGAGCAGTTCTTC
few	NA	TRBJ2-1	TRBV28	CASSHGAYNEQFF	TGTGCCAGCAGTCACGGGGCCTACAATGAGCAGTTCTTC
once	TRBD1	TRBJ2-2	TRBV7-9	CTSSTATGVTGELFF	TGTACCAGCAGCACCGCGACAGGGGTTACCGGGGAGCTGTTTTTT
NA	NA	TRBJ1-1	TRBV21-1	CARSYPGTFDINKNTVAFF	TGTGCCAGAAGCTATCCGGGGACCTTCGACATCAACAAGAACACTGTAGCTTTCTTT
NA	NA	TRBJ2-1	TRBV11-1	CACSLEDSYNEQFF	TGTGCCTGCAGCTTAGAGGACTCCTACAATGAGCAGTTCTTC
NA	TRBD1	TRBJ2-1	TRBV24-1	CATSDRTGSLYNEQFF	TGTGCCACCAGTGATCGGACAGGGTCTCTCTACAATGAGCAGTTCTTC
NA	NA	TRBJ1-1	TRBV6-1	CASTRVGGAFF	TGTGCCAGCACCAGAGTCGGTGGGGCTTTCTTT
NA	NA	TRBJ2-2	TRBV4-2	CSSSQEGGARTGELFF	TGTTCCAGCAGCCAAGAGGGTGGGGCGAGGACCGGGGAGCTGTTTTTT
NA	NA	TRBJ1-2	TRBV28	CASSLSMSYTF	TGTGCCAGCAGTCTCTCGATGAGCTACACCTTC
many	NA	TRBJ1-2	TRBV4-1	CASSQASGGNGYTF	TGCGCCAGCAGCCAAGCCTCTGGAGGGAATGGCTACACCTTC
many	NA	TRBJ2-3	TRBV6-5	CASRTGRGGYTDTQYF	TGTGCCAGCAGAACCGGGAGAGGGGGGTACACAGATACGCAGTATTTT
once	NA	TRBJ2-3	TRBV11-2	CASSLGSFTDTQYF	TGTGCCAGCAGCTTAGGGTCGTTCACAGATACGCAGTATTTT
many	NA	TRBJ2-1	TRBV11-3	CASSFLPYNEQFF	TGTGCCAGCAGCTTCCTTCCATACAATGAGCAGTTCTTC
NA	NA	TRBJ1-4	TRBV6-1	CGSSEASAGSLLHEKLFF	TGTGGCAGCAGTGAAGCGTCGGCAGGGTCGCTTCTCCATGAAAAACTGTTTTTT
NA	NA	TRBJ2-3	TRBV7-9	CASSIPLGVDDTQYF	TGTGCCAGCAGCATCCCCTTAGGGGTCGATGATACGCAGTATTTT
few	NA	TRBJ1-2	TRBV4-1	CASSPRVGRVVGGYTF	TGCGCCAGCAGCCCCAGGGTGGGCCGGGTTGTTGGTGGCTACACCTTC
few	TRBD2	TRBJ2-1	TRBV28	CASSPRTSGRARVNEQFF	TGTGCCAGCAGTCCTCGGACTAGCGGGAGGGCACGAGTGAATGAGCAGTTCTTC
NA	NA	TRBJ1-6	TRBV11-2	CASSLDPGSLLHF	TGTGCCAGTAGCTTAGATCCGGGCTCACTCCTCCACTTT
NA	NA	TRBJ2-1	TRBV11-2	CASNLTGGRDEQFF	TGTGCCAGCAACTTAACGGGTGGGCGAGATGAGCAGTTCTTC
once	NA	TRBJ2-5	TRBV29-1	CSVDNIEIQYF	TGCAGCGTGGACAATATCGAGATCCAGTACTTC
NA	NA	TRBJ2-7	TRBV9	CASSVLRTTEQYF	TGTGCCAGCAGCGTATTACGGACTACGGAGCAGTACTTC
many	TRBD2	TRBJ2-7	TRBV11-1	CASSLGEGYYEQYF	TGTGCCAGCAGCTTGGGGGAGGGCTACTACGAGCAGTACTTC
many	TRBD1	TRBJ2-7	TRBV6-5	CASSRNSGTGSLYEQYF	TGTGCCAGCAGTCGCAATTCCGGGACAGGGAGCCTTTACGAGCAGTACTTC
NA	NA	TRBJ1-4	TRBV7-9	CASSLGAPHGPTNEKLFF	TGTGCCAGCAGCTTAGGGGCACCCCACGGTCCAACTAATGAAAAACTGTTTTTT
NA	NA	TRBJ1-3	TRBV6-5	CASKSGSNYGNTIYF	TGTGCCAGCAAATCAGGGTCCAACTATGGAAACACCATATATTTT
many	TRBD2	TRBJ2-1	TRBV6-5	CASSPHTSGRPWEQFF	TGTGCCAGCAGCCCGCACACTAGCGGGAGGCCTTGGGAGCAGTTCTTC
NA	NA	TRBJ2-7	TRBV11-2	CASSLLGSTGRSSYEQYF	TGTGCCAGCAGCTTACTTGGTAGTACCGGGCGGAGCTCCTACGAGCAGTATTTC